The clone carrying this T cell receptor beta chain turned up a few times. The antigen remains unidentified. Primers for the PCR totalled 60 Vbeta and 13 Jbeta. Data came from immunoSEQ multiplex PCR; TCRdb stores just in-frame clones and leaves some out. The data show around 190,000 clones, 79% seen once. CDR1 and CDR2 from the germline V gene are LGHNA and YSLEER. This CDR3 comprises 19 residues. With V trimmed by 0 bases and J by 3 bases, 15 bases remained unmatched. The entry originates in a study of cytomegalovirus exposure and HLA in healthy donors. Notes on the study in general: An observed cluster of highly shared sequence variants was recorded as a likely sequencing artifact. Analyzed later, most CMV-associated TCR beta chains appeared HLA-restricted.

Sample: PBMCs. This rearrangement joins TRBV4-3 to TRBJ2-3; 7 bases are shared with TRBD1. The clonotype originates from a woman in her 30s in good health and CMV-seropositive. CDR3 loop: CASSQDIALRTGDTDTQYF. The CDR3 DNA is TGCGCCAGCAGCCAAGATATAGCGTTAAGGACAGGAGATACAGATACGCAGTATTTT.